This T cell receptor (beta chain) originates from a study of CD8 T cells in ankylosing spondylitis. Study conclusions and caveats: Seemingly characteristic of ankylosing spondylitis blood was a TCR beta motif consisting of under ten highly homologous variants.

In its sample, this clonotype was seen many times. What it binds is not known. Trimming pared 3 bases from V and 0 bases from J, leaving 10 bases between. The CDR3 extends over 15 amino acids. Germline-derived CDR1 and CDR2 are SGHRS and YFSETQ. Each CDR3 protein is one row after TCRdb ran MiXCR on the 5' RACE reads. The profile shows 45,000 to 65,000 distinct CDR3 sequences, around 7.4% of them singletons. The sequence was obtained from a female donor with ankylosing spondylitis or in good health (not recorded which). The chain has TRBV5-1 and TRBJ1-3; D call uncertain. The sequencing input was blood, either unsorted or a sorted T cell fraction (not recorded which). The CDR3 region has the DNA TGCGCCAGCAGCTACTCAGGAATCTCTGGAAACACCATATATTTT. Translation: CASSYSGISGNTIYF.